What follows are 20 T cell receptor beta chains derived from one specimen sequenced in a study of blood T cell repertoires in COVID-19. Clones were sequenced by immunoSEQ multiplex PCR, and TCRdb holds only the in-frame ones, with some missing. The table records 200,000 to 300,000 clones, 88% of them present only once. Source material: peripheral blood. The receptors stem from a woman between 35 and 50 years old who had recovered from COVID-19.

This chain joins TRBV12-5 and TRBJ2-1, with TRBD2 matching over 8 bases. The CDR3 contains 17 residues. Germline CDR1 LGHNT, CDR2 FRNRAP. V was clipped by 7 bases and J by 9 bases; unmatched bases: 20. The CDR3 region is CASAHPPLRAGDGEQFF. Written as DNA, the CDR3 is TGTGCTAGTGCCCACCCCCCACTACGAGCGGGAGACGGTGAGCAGTTCTTC.

This clone showed up just once. The chain combines TRBV5-1 with TRBJ2-3; D possibly corresponds to TRBD2 (6 bases). V lost 4 bases and J 0 bases, leaving 9 bases between the germline ends. This CDR3 has 14 residues. From germline, CDR1 is SGHRS and CDR2 YFSETQ. The CDR3: CASSLGTSTDTQYF. The CDR3 region has the DNA TGCGCCAGCAGCCTGGGGACTAGCACAGATACGCAGTATTTT. Complete variable domain (other parts from reference TRBV5-1 and TRBJ2-3): KAGVTQTPRYLIKTRGQQVTLSCSPISGHRSVSWYQQTPGQGLQFLFEYFSETQRNKGNFPGRFSGRQFSNSRSEMNVSTLELGDSALYLCASSLGTSTDTQYFGPGTRLTVL.

This chain links TRBV7-9 with TRBJ1-1; 11 positions agree with TRBD1. Germline assignment: CDR1 SEHNR and CDR2 FQNEAQ (reference sequence). This CDR3 is built from 14 residues. V lost 5 bases and J lost 7; bases outside the gene matches: 6. The chain's CDR3 is CASSPGQGVGEAFF. The CDR3 bases are TGTGCCAGCAGCCCGGGACAGGGGGTGGGTGAAGCTTTCTTT. The complete variable domain, with remaining parts taken from reference TRBV7-9 and TRBJ1-1, reads DTGVSQNPRHKITKRGQNVTFRCDPISEHNRLYWYRQTLGQGPEFLTYFQNEAQLEKSRLLSDRFSAERPKGSFSTLEIQRTEQGDSAMYLCASSPGQGVGEAFFGQGTRLTVV.

This chain links TRBV19 with TRBJ1-2, with D perhaps matching TRBD1 (6 bases). The CDR3 sequence is 17 residues long. The V and J ends lost 5 bases and 4 bases respectively, with 23 bases between them. The germline gives CDR1 LNHDA, CDR2 SQIVND (reference sequence). As DNA, the CDR3 is TGTGCCAGTAGTCCTACCCCACAGGGCCTTCGTTCCTATGGCTACACCTTC. This sequence encodes CASSPTPQGLRSYGYTF.

The chain employs TRBV5-1 and TRBJ2-5; 7 nucleotides line up with TRBD2. The CDR3 length is 17 residues. V lost 6 bases, J lost 5 bases, and 19 bases stayed unmatched. Germline values: CDR1 SGHRS, CDR2 YFSETQ. DNA of the CDR3: TGCGCCAGCACGTTGGAGGGGCACTCCAACGGGGGGGAGACCCAGTACTTC. It specifies CASTLEGHSNGGETQYF.

The chain recombines TRBV5-8 with TRBJ2-7, with 7 bases that match TRBD1. V shed 3 bases and J 0 bases; nucleotides not matched to a gene: 3. Germline-derived CDR1 and CDR2 are SGHTS and YDEGEE. This CDR3 has 14 residues. This CDR3 is CASSSRQGSYEQYV. Written as DNA, the CDR3 is TGTGCCAGCAGCTCAAGACAGGGCTCCTACGAGCAGTACGTC.

The rearrangement links TRBV4-3 to TRBJ1-5; D ambiguous. This CDR3 has 14 amino acids. Germline CDR1 and CDR2: LGHNA and YSLEER. Trimming shortened V by 0 bases and J by 7 bases, and 10 bases separated the two germline ends. CDR3 DNA sequence: TGCGCCAGCAGCCAAGATCACGGGTGGCAGCCCCAGCATTTT. It translates to CASSQDHGWQPQHF.

This clone was counted a few times. The genes are TRBV5-5 and TRBJ2-5, with D perhaps TRBD1 (5 bases). The CDR3 totals 15 residues. With 3 bases removed from V and 1 base from J, the gap between germline ends came to 13 bases. Germline V gene lookup returns CDR1 SGHKS and CDR2 YYEKEE (reference sequence). The CDR3 DNA sequence: TGTGCCAGCAGCTACCCCAGGGCCCTCCAAGAGACCCAGTACTTC. It translates to CASSYPRALQETQYF. Complete variable domain (other parts from reference TRBV5-5 and TRBJ2-5): DAGVTQSPTHLIKTRGQQVTLRCSPISGHKSVSWYQQVLGQGPQFIFQYYEKEERGRGNFPDRFSARQFPNYSSELNVNALLLGDSALYLCASSYPRALQETQYFGPGTRLLVL.

This clone appeared once. J is TRBJ2-1 and V is TRBV5-5; 7 positions agree with TRBD2. Germline CDR1 reads SGHKS; CDR2 reads YYEKEE (reference sequence). Trimming at V came to 4 bases and at J to 5 bases, leaving 12 bases not matched to a gene. The CDR3 loop spans 16 amino acids. This chain's CDR3 is CASSPPTGRTHNEQFF. In DNA, the CDR3 is TGTGCCAGCAGCCCCCCTACCGGGAGGACGCACAATGAGCAGTTCTTC. The whole variable domain, filled in from reference TRBV5-5 and TRBJ2-1, reads DAGVTQSPTHLIKTRGQQVTLRCSPISGHKSVSWYQQVLGQGPQFIFQYYEKEERGRGNFPDRFSARQFPNYSSELNVNALLLGDSALYLCASSPPTGRTHNEQFFGPGTRLTVL.

This chain links TRBV11-3 with TRBJ1-1; D unclear. This CDR3 comprises 11 residues. Germline lookup yields CDR1 SGHNT and CDR2 YENEEA. V was shortened by 1 base and J by 7 bases, with 4 bases between the two germline ends. The CDR3 region is CASSLAREAFF. In nucleotides, the CDR3 is TGTGCCAGCAGCTTAGCCCGTGAAGCTTTCTTT.

The V gene is TRBV7-9, the J gene TRBJ2-5, with D tentatively TRBD1 (6 bases). Germline values: CDR1 SEHNR, CDR2 FQNEAQ (reference sequence). This CDR3 contains 16 residues. The V end was cut by 5 bases, the J end by 4 bases, with 20 bases between. CDR3 DNA sequence: TGTGCCAGCAGCCCCCTTGGTGGCAGGGGATTAGAGACCCAGTACTTC. Protein: CASSPLGGRGLETQYF.

With regard to this clone: Other DNA sequences in the same sample also yield this CDR3. The V gene is TRBV9, the J gene TRBJ1-3, with TRBD1 identical over 9 bases. The CDR3 spans 16 residues. Looked up from germline, CDR1 is SGDLS and CDR2 is YYNGEE. Germline trimming cut 2 bases from V and 0 bases from J; bases unmatched to any gene: 3. The CDR3 protein is CASSVGQGLSGNTIYF. CDR3 nucleotide sequence: TGTGCCAGCAGCGTGGGACAGGGCCTCTCTGGAAACACCATATATTTT.

The gene calls are TRBV13 and TRBJ2-2, with D uncertain. There are 18 residues in the CDR3. Germline V lookup: CDR1 PRHDT, CDR2 FYEKMQ (reference sequence). V shed 0 bases and J shed 0 bases, with 14 bases lying between them. Here the CDR3 reads CASSLGGSARANTGELFF. DNA of the CDR3: TGTGCCAGCAGCTTAGGGGGTTCCGCACGGGCGAACACCGGGGAGCTGTTTTTT.

The V call is TRBV5-4, the J call TRBJ2-7, with 11 bases that match TRBD1. Germline V gene sequence: CDR1 SGHNT, CDR2 YYREEE (reference sequence). Trimming cost V 4 bases and J 2 bases; bases outside gene matches: 5. This CDR3 contains 15 residues. The CDR3 region is CASSRPGQGAYEQYF. The CDR3, as DNA: TGTGCCAGCAGCCGCCCGGGACAGGGGGCCTACGAGCAGTACTTC.

The V and J genes are TRBV4-3 and TRBJ2-1, with D tentatively TRBD2 (5 bases). The CDR3 covers 15 residues. V lost 1 base to trimming and J lost 4 bases, with 11 bases between them. CDR1 and CDR2 (germline): LGHNA, YSLEER. In nucleotides, the CDR3 is TGCGCCAGCAGCCAAGGGCTAGGCGGGTACAATGAGCAGTTCTTC. Its protein is CASSQGLGGYNEQFF.

This CDR3 is CASSPGQGAGGYTF. For the CDR3, the DNA is TGTGCCAGCAGCCCCGGACAGGGGGCGGGTGGCTACACCTTC. The chain uses TRBV27 and TRBJ1-2; 11 bases map to TRBD1. This CDR3 comprises 14 residues. V shed 6 bases and J 7 bases; nucleotides not matched to a gene: 7. Germline V gene lookup returns CDR1 MNHEY and CDR2 SMNVEV (reference sequence).

This clone was seen only a few times. The chain combines TRBV30 with TRBJ1-2; TRBD1 agrees at 7 bases. This CDR3 has 13 amino acids. Germline V gene lookup returns CDR1 GTSNPN and CDR2 SVGIG (reference sequence). V lost 2 bases and J lost 4; bases outside the gene matches: 4. CDR3 region: CAWSQGQTYGYTF. The DNA for the CDR3 is TGTGCCTGGAGTCAGGGACAGACCTATGGCTACACCTTC.

The chain combines TRBV5-1 with TRBJ2-7; D remains ambiguous. Trimming took off 0 bases at V and 1 base at J, with 8 bases between the two ends. The CDR3 has 14 amino acids. CDR1 and CDR2 from the germline V gene are SGHRS and YFSETQ. CDR3 DNA sequence: TGCGCCAGCAGCTTGGGTGCGGAGTCCTACGAGCAGTACGTC. Its protein product is CASSLGAESYEQYV.

The J gene is TRBJ2-2, the V gene TRBV19, with 7 positions matching TRBD2. Germline CDR1 and CDR2: LNHDA and SQIVND (reference sequence). The CDR3 totals 13 residues. The junction had 0 bases not matched to a gene; V was cut back by 3 bases and J by 5 bases. CDR3 sequence: CASSISGTGELFF. The CDR3 bases are TGTGCCAGTAGTATTAGCGGGACCGGGGAGCTGTTTTTT.

The rearrangement uses TRBV3-1 (or the pseudogene TRBV3-2) and TRBJ2-7, with 7 bases matching TRBD1. This CDR3 region has 13 residues. The germline V gene encodes CDR1 LGHDT and CDR2 YNNKEL (reference sequence). J was trimmed by 6 bases and V by 1 base; bases with no gene match: 3. CDR3 sequence: CASSQGAGGEQYV. DNA of the CDR3: TGTGCCAGCAGCCAAGGGGCAGGGGGCGAGCAGTACGTC.